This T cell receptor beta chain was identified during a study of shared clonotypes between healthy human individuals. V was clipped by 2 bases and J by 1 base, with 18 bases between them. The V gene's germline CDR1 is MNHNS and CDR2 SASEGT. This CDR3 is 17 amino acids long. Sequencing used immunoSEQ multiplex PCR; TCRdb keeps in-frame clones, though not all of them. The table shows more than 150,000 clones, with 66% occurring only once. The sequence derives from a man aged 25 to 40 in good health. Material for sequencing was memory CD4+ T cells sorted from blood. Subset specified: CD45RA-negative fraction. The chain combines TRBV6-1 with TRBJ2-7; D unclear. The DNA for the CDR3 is TGTGCCAGCAGTGAAATCAGGTCCTCTCACACTTCCTACGAGCAGTACTTC. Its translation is CASSEIRSSHTSYEQYF.